Shown below are 16 T cell receptor beta chains from a single sample sequenced in a study of shared clonotypes between healthy human individuals. Repertoires were generated with immunoSEQ multiplex PCR, while TCRdb's copy carries only in-frame clones and drops some. This sample has 2 million to 2.5 million clones; around 92% occur once, and the top ten carry 0.37%. Sequencing was performed on naive CD4+ T cells from PBMCs. Subset defined: CD45RA+ positively selected. Receptors originate from a man aged 18-30 years in good health. Some clones in this sample may be carry-over from other donors' samples.

This clone came up once. The chain has TRBV9 and TRBJ2-1, with TRBD2 as a possible D gene (5 bases). The germline V gene has CDR1 SGDLS and CDR2 YYNGEE. The CDR3 has 16 amino acids. The V and J ends lost 0 bases and 7 bases respectively, with 17 bases between them. The CDR3 DNA reads TGTGCCAGCAGCGTAGACCGAGCGGCTGGTCGGAATGAGCAGTTCTTC. Protein product: CASSVDRAAGRNEQFF.

This chain links TRBV18 with TRBJ2-2; 15 nucleotides match TRBD2. Trimming took 1 base from V and 5 from J; bases not matched to a gene: 2. CDR3 length: 17 residues. CDR1 is KGHSH, CDR2 LQKENI, per germline. The CDR3 spells CASSPLGLAGGTGELFF. For the CDR3, the DNA is TGTGCCAGCTCACCACTTGGACTAGCGGGAGGGACCGGGGAGCTGTTTTTT. The full variable domain, its missing parts supplied by reference TRBV18 and TRBJ2-2, is NAGVMQNPRHLVRRRGQEARLRCSPMKGHSHVYWYRQLPEEGLKFMVYLQKENIIDESGMPKERFSAEFPKEGPSILRIQQVVRGDSAAYFCASSPLGLAGGTGELFFGEGSRLTVL.

The table lists this clone with a few counts. The chain couples TRBV28 to TRBJ1-1; D ambiguous. Trimming shortened V by 5 bases and J by 0 bases, and 10 bases separated the two germline ends. In germline, CDR1 is MDHEN, CDR2 SYDVKM. The CDR3 consists of 14 residues. The CDR3 here is CASSPSDMNTEAFF. Written as DNA, the CDR3 is TGTGCCAGCAGTCCGAGTGATATGAACACTGAAGCTTTCTTT.

V gene TRBV5-4 combines with J gene TRBJ2-3; 9 bases agree with TRBD1. V lost 0 bases and J lost 4; bases outside the gene matches: 9. The CDR3 covers 17 residues. Germline V gene lookup returns CDR1 SGHNT and CDR2 YYREEE (reference sequence). CDR3 in amino acids: CASSLAWGTGFPDTQYF. The CDR3 DNA sequence: TGTGCCAGCAGCTTGGCCTGGGGGACAGGGTTCCCAGATACGCAGTATTTT.

The chain is built from TRBV7-9 and TRBJ2-3; D perhaps matches TRBD2 (5 bases). The CDR3 consists of 16 residues. Trimming left V 6 bases short and J 3 bases short, with 19 bases between. CDR1 SEHNR and CDR2 FQNEAQ come from the germline V gene (reference sequence). Here the CDR3 reads CASRPSDATGTDTQYF. CDR3 DNA: TGTGCCAGCAGACCCTCGGACGCCACGGGAACAGATACGCAGTATTTT.

In the case of this clone: At the DNA level, this CDR3 is encoded by other sequences in the same sample as well. The gene calls are TRBV18 and TRBJ2-7; D not certain. The length of the CDR3 is 13 residues. Germline V gene data show CDR1 as KGHSH and CDR2 as LQKENI. V was trimmed by 2 bases and J by 2 bases, leaving 7 bases between them. CDR3 sequence (DNA): TGTGCCAGCTCACCAGGGTTCACCTACGAGCAGTACTTC. Translated: CASSPGFTYEQYF.

About this clone: The same CDR3 arises from other DNA sequences in this sample as well. The chain carries TRBV6-5 and TRBJ1-5, with 7 bases that match TRBD1. CDR1 is MNHEY, CDR2 SVGAGI, per germline. Trimming cost V 0 bases and J 5 bases; bases outside gene matches: 1. This CDR3 region has 14 residues. The CDR3: CASSYSRGYQPQHF. The CDR3 DNA sequence: TGTGCCAGCAGTTACTCCAGGGGGTATCAGCCCCAGCATTTT.

The chain is built from TRBV7-6 and TRBJ2-3; D unclear. CDR1 SGHVS and CDR2 FNYEAQ come from the germline V gene. V was cut by 1 base and J by 4 bases, with 6 bases left in between. This CDR3 is 13 amino acids long. DNA of the CDR3: TGTGCCAGCAGCTTAGGGGCGGCAGATACGCAGTATTTT. Its protein product is CASSLGAADTQYF.

The chain employs TRBV9 and TRBJ1-2; D remains ambiguous. Germline CDR1 is SGDLS and CDR2 is YYNGEE. The CDR3 sequence is 15 residues long. V gave up 0 bases and J gave up 8 bases, with 17 bases separating them. Here the CDR3 reads CASSVAGRFLYGYTF. The CDR3 region has the DNA TGTGCCAGCAGCGTAGCCGGGCGGTTTCTTTACGGCTACACCTTC.

The V gene is TRBV7-8, the J gene TRBJ1-2, with D tentatively TRBD1 (5 bases). Deletions cut 1 base from V and 7 bases from J, with 13 bases between. Germline loops: CDR1 SGHVS, CDR2 FQNEAQ. The CDR3 has 14 residues. CDR3 DNA: TGTGCCAGCAGCTTAGGATTGGCTGGGGGTGGCTACACCTTC. Its translation: CASSLGLAGGGYTF.

The chain is built from TRBV5-1 and TRBJ2-7, with 7 bases fitting TRBD1. Germline-derived CDR1 and CDR2 are SGHRS and YFSETQ. V shed 4 bases, J shed 2 bases, and the junction held 6 bases outside the gene matches. The CDR3 totals 14 residues. The CDR3 here is CASSPGTVPYEQYF. In DNA, the CDR3 is TGCGCCAGCAGCCCCGGGACAGTACCCTACGAGCAGTACTTC.

V and J are TRBV7-2 and TRBJ2-7, with 7 bases aligning to TRBD1. Germline CDR1 is SGHTA and CDR2 is FQGNSA. V trimming: 4 bases; J trimming: 5 bases; junction bases outside the gene matches: 20. This CDR3 region has 18 residues. The CDR3 spells CASSSFVRQGTNQDEQYF. CDR3 DNA sequence: TGTGCCAGCAGCTCCTTCGTGAGACAGGGAACTAATCAGGACGAGCAGTACTTC.

The CDR3 nucleotides read TGTGCCAGCAGCCGGGTGGGAACTAGCACAGATACGCAGTATTTT. This gives the protein CASSRVGTSTDTQYF. This chain connects TRBV11-2 to TRBJ2-3; D is unclear. The germline CDR1 and CDR2 sequences are SGHAT and FQNNGV. Trimming cost V 5 bases and J 0 bases, with 12 bases left between them. There are 15 residues in the CDR3.

The CDR3 loop reads CASSPNQDSRTYGYTF. CDR3 coding DNA: TGTGCCAGCAGTCCCAATCAGGACAGCCGCACCTATGGCTACACCTTC. The chain links TRBV28 to TRBJ1-2, with D possibly matching TRBD1 (6 bases). CDR3 length: 16 residues. Germline values: CDR1 MDHEN, CDR2 SYDVKM. With 5 bases removed from V and 4 bases from J, the gap between germline ends came to 20 bases.

The gene calls are TRBV4-3 and TRBJ1-2, with a tentative D call TRBD1 (5 bases). Germline V lookup: CDR1 LGHNA, CDR2 YSLEER. Trimming pared 0 bases from V and 3 bases from J, leaving 11 bases between. This CDR3 spans 15 amino acids. CDR3 residues: CASSQDQGGYYGYTF. The CDR3 DNA follows: TGCGCCAGCAGCCAAGATCAGGGCGGGTACTATGGCTACACCTTC.

The chain uses TRBV12-5 and TRBJ2-7; D is perhaps TRBD2 (6 bases). Trimming stripped 0 bases from V and 5 bases from J, with 17 bases between. CDR1 and CDR2 (germline): LGHNT, FRNRAP. CDR3 size: 16 residues. The CDR3 spells CASGLVSGGGFDEQYF. Here the CDR3 DNA reads TGTGCTAGTGGTTTGGTTTCTGGGGGAGGTTTTGACGAGCAGTACTTC.